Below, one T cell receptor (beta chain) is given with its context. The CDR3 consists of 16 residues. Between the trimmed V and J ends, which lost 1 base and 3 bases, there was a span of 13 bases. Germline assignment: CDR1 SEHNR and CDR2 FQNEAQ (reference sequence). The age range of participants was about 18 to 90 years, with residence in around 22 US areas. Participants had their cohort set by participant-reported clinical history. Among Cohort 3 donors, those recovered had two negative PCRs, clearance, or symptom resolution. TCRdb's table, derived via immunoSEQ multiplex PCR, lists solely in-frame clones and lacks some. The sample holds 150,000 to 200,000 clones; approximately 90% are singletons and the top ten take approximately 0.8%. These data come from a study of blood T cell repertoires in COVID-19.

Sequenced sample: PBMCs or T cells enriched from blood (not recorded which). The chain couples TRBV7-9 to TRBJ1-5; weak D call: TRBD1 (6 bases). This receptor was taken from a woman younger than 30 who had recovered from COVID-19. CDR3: CASSLDSAGANQPQHF. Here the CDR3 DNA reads TGTGCCAGCAGCTTAGACTCAGCAGGGGCCAATCAGCCCCAGCATTTT. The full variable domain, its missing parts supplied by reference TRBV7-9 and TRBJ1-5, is DTGVSQNPRHKITKRGQNVTFRCDPISEHNRLYWYRQTLGQGPEFLTYFQNEAQLEKSRLLSDRFSAERPKGSFSTLEIQRTEQGDSAMYLCASSLDSAGANQPQHFGDGTRLSIL.